A selection of T cell receptor beta chains follows, all from one sample in a study of lymphopenia after photon versus proton radiotherapy. Data came from immunoSEQ multiplex PCR; TCRdb stores just in-frame clones and leaves some out. The table records 65,000 or so clones, approximately 90% of them present only once. The material was peripheral blood, obtained from a patient treated with proton-based radiotherapy. The receptors stem from an older man with esophageal cancer. CDR3s include the opening cysteine and the closing phenylalanine or tryptophan. The D gene is left open where the match is weak.

D gene: TRBD1; V gene: TRBV19; CDR3 length: 15; CDR3 protein: CASSRTGVKDTEAFF
D gene: TRBD1; V gene: TRBV5-4; CDR3 length: 14; CDR3 protein: CASSVGDRPTEAFF
D gene: .; V gene: TRBV5-6; CDR3 length: 14; CDR3 protein: CASSLGGTQAPQYF
D gene: .; V gene: TRBV5-6; CDR3 length: 18; CDR3 protein: CASSPLGMVQRPNTEAFF
D gene: TRBD2; V gene: TRBV27; CDR3 length: 16; CDR3 protein: CASSNYRTSGSYEQYF
D gene: .; V gene: TRBV7-9; CDR3 length: 14; CDR3 protein: CASSLAYSGNTIYF
D gene: .; V gene: TRBV10-3; CDR3 length: 14; CDR3 protein: CAISDGQGNQPQHF
D gene: TRBD1; V gene: TRBV5-1; CDR3 length: 14; CDR3 protein: CASSPGQGGETQYF
D gene: TRBD2; V gene: TRBV5-4; CDR3 length: 16; CDR3 protein: CASSLLASGSIHEQYF
D gene: TRBD1; V gene: TRBV7-9; CDR3 length: 14; CDR3 protein: CASSGLDREYEQYF
D gene: .; V gene: TRBV15; CDR3 length: 15; CDR3 protein: CATSGTGLLTGELFF
D gene: TRBD1; V gene: TRBV4-2; CDR3 length: 15; CDR3 protein: CASSQPGQGGTEAFF
D gene: TRBD1; V gene: TRBV19; CDR3 length: 15; CDR3 protein: CASSIGQGASQPQHF
D gene: .; V gene: TRBV10-3; CDR3 length: 13; CDR3 protein: CAIRRDDSYEQYF
D gene: TRBD1; V gene: TRBV7-2; CDR3 length: 15; CDR3 protein: CASSLGQGGNEKLFF
D gene: .; V gene: TRBV5-6; CDR3 length: 17; CDR3 protein: CASSLGMSAISNQPQHF
D gene: .; V gene: TRBV7-9; CDR3 length: 15; CDR3 protein: CASSLGAGSHNEQFF
D gene: .; V gene: TRBV27; CDR3 length: 13; CDR3 protein: CASSLGRNSPLHF
D gene: .; V gene: TRBV10-3; CDR3 length: 11; CDR3 protein: CAINRGVEQYF
D gene: TRBD1; V gene: TRBV5-1; CDR3 length: 16; CDR3 protein: CASSLAAGTGTDTQYF
D gene: TRBD1; V gene: TRBV9; CDR3 length: 16; CDR3 protein: CASSVGGTGVQETQYF
D gene: TRBD1; V gene: TRBV7-2; CDR3 length: 17; CDR3 protein: CASSPRLGDRANGEQYF
D gene: TRBD2; V gene: TRBV9; CDR3 length: 16; CDR3 protein: CASSVGGDYLIYEQFF
D gene: .; V gene: TRBV5-1; CDR3 length: 16; CDR3 protein: CASSLAPSSYNSPLHF
D gene: .; V gene: TRBV7-2; CDR3 length: 11; CDR3 protein: CASSLTYGYTF
D gene: .; V gene: TRBV5-1; CDR3 length: 17; CDR3 protein: CASSLQPRGAARGEQYF
D gene: .; V gene: TRBV7-2; CDR3 length: 14; CDR3 protein: CASSLTASVETQYF
D gene: TRBD1; V gene: TRBV9; CDR3 length: 15; CDR3 protein: CASSVSGGDTGELFF
D gene: .; V gene: TRBV18; CDR3 length: 15; CDR3 protein: CASSPSRAGNTEAFF
D gene: .; V gene: TRBV30; CDR3 length: 12; CDR3 protein: CAWSGGGDGYTF
D gene: TRBD2; V gene: TRBV7-2; CDR3 length: 14; CDR3 protein: CASSLWSSGSEQYF
D gene: .; V gene: TRBV4-2; CDR3 length: 13; CDR3 protein: CASSQGAKDGYTF
D gene: .; V gene: TRBV15; CDR3 length: 13; CDR3 protein: CATSRDWLGEQYF
D gene: .; V gene: TRBV5-6; CDR3 length: 11; CDR3 protein: CASTGGDTIYF
D gene: .; V gene: TRBV2; CDR3 length: 13; CDR3 protein: CASIGGENQPQHF
D gene: .; V gene: TRBV29-1; CDR3 length: 14; CDR3 protein: CSVQVSPNFYEQYF
D gene: .; V gene: TRBV6-1; CDR3 length: 12; CDR3 protein: CASRVLNTEAFF
D gene: TRBD1; V gene: TRBV6-6; CDR3 length: 16; CDR3 protein: CASSYPGGMSNEKLFF
D gene: TRBD2; V gene: TRBV30; CDR3 length: 16; CDR3 protein: CAWSVRSGGASNEQFF
D gene: .; V gene: TRBV21-1; CDR3 length: 14; CDR3 protein: CASSKETVRGGYTF
D gene: .; V gene: TRBV30; CDR3 length: 17; CDR3 protein: CAWSDRRGHLANYGYTF
D gene: .; V gene: TRBV19; CDR3 length: 15; CDR3 protein: CASSVTGAGANVLTF
D gene: .; V gene: TRBV5-1; CDR3 length: 15; CDR3 protein: CASSSQGGLEETQYF
D gene: .; V gene: TRBV5-8; CDR3 length: 14; CDR3 protein: CASSLERTVETQYF
D gene: .; V gene: TRBV5-4; CDR3 length: 12; CDR3 protein: CASSFSGYEQYF
D gene: .; V gene: TRBV6-6; CDR3 length: 13; CDR3 protein: CASSLSTPNGYTF
D gene: .; V gene: TRBV19; CDR3 length: 12; CDR3 protein: CASRPRGDTQYF
D gene: .; V gene: TRBV9; CDR3 length: 13; CDR3 protein: CASSPGTYNEQFF
D gene: .; V gene: TRBV27; CDR3 length: 13; CDR3 protein: CASSIARADEQYF
D gene: TRBD1; V gene: TRBV7-8; CDR3 length: 16; CDR3 protein: CASSLARDRDLDTQYF
D gene: TRBD2; V gene: TRBV5-1; CDR3 length: 15; CDR3 protein: CASRHSGASTDTQYF
D gene: TRBD1; V gene: TRBV19; CDR3 length: 16; CDR3 protein: CASSPIRGQGALQAFF
D gene: TRBD2; V gene: TRBV27; CDR3 length: 15; CDR3 protein: CASSQLAGGRNEQFF